Below, 27 T cell receptor beta chains from the same sample are listed, as sequenced in a study of CD8 T cells in Susac syndrome. Reverse transcription of roughly 0.5 to 1 ug RNA was carried out with random hexamers. TCRdb re-called the immunoSEQ multiplex PCR reads with MiXCR, one entry per CDR3 protein. The repertoire holds approximately 150,000 distinct CDR3 sequences, with around 94% as singletons. The sequenced sample was CD4+ T cells from PBMCs. These receptors were collected from a human donor in good health.

The chain is built from TRBV30 and TRBJ1-2; weak D call: TRBD1 (6 bases). The CDR3 extends over 14 amino acids. Germline CDR1 GTSNPN, CDR2 SVGIG (reference sequence). Trimming removed 0 bases at V and 5 bases at J, with 13 bases between. CDR3 residues: CAWSVRRQDYGYTF. CDR3 nucleotide sequence: TGTGCCTGGAGTGTACGCCGACAGGATTATGGCTACACCTTC.

The rearrangement links TRBV7-6 to TRBJ1-1, with 7 bases fitting TRBD1. Germline CDR1 SGHVS, CDR2 FNYEAQ. The CDR3 has 14 amino acids. The V and J ends lost 5 bases and 4 bases, in that order; junction bases with no gene match: 7. In DNA, the CDR3 is TGTGCCAGCAGCACGAGACAGGGACCCACTGAAGCTTTCTTT. Protein product: CASSTRQGPTEAFF.

This rearrangement joins TRBV5-1 to TRBJ2-1, with 9 nucleotides matching TRBD1. Unmatched junction bases numbered 9, after V lost 1 base and J lost 4 bases. CDR1 is SGHRS, CDR2 YFSETQ, per germline. The CDR3 has 17 amino acids. The CDR3 loop reads CASSLLRTGEGYNEQFF. The CDR3 DNA reads as TGCGCCAGCAGCTTGTTGAGGACAGGGGAAGGGTACAATGAGCAGTTCTTC.

V usage is TRBV9 and J usage is TRBJ1-3; D not resolved. This CDR3 region has 14 residues. V gave up 0 bases and J gave up 1 base, with 5 bases separating them. Germline values: CDR1 SGDLS, CDR2 YYNGEE. The CDR3 DNA reads TGTGCCAGCAGCGTAGTGCCTTCTGGAAACACCATATATTTT. It is translated as CASSVVPSGNTIYF. Full variable domain (rest looked up from reference TRBV9 and TRBJ1-3): DSGVTQTPKHLITATGQRVTLRCSPRSGDLSVYWYQQSLDQGLQFLIQYYNGEERAKGNILERFSAQQFPDLHSELNLSSLELGDSALYFCASSVVPSGNTIYFGEGSWLTVV.

The chain links TRBV30 to TRBJ1-1; perhaps TRBD1 as D (6 bases). Germline V lookup: CDR1 GTSNPN, CDR2 SVGIG (reference sequence). V gave up 5 bases and J gave up 6 bases, with 13 bases separating them. CDR3 length equals 12 residues. The CDR3 nucleotides read TGTGCCTGGGGAGACAGGCAGGCTGAAGCTTTCTTT. It encodes CAWGDRQAEAFF. Using reference TRBV30 and TRBJ1-1 for the parts outside the CDR3, the full variable domain is SQTIHQWPATLVQPVGSPLSLECTVEGTSNPNLYWYRQAAGRGLQLLFYSVGIGQISSEVPQNLSASRPQDRQFILSSKKLLLSDSGFYLCAWGDRQAEAFFGQGTRLTVV.

The J gene is TRBJ1-2, the V gene TRBV28; maybe TRBD1 (6 bases). Germline loops: CDR1 MDHEN, CDR2 SYDVKM. This CDR3 contains 14 residues. Trimming removed 6 bases at V and 3 bases at J, with 14 bases between. DNA of the CDR3: TGTGCCAGCAGGCCCACAGGGTCCCACTATGGCTACACCTTC. It translates to CASRPTGSHYGYTF.

The chain recombines TRBV12-3 or TRBV12-4 with TRBJ2-1, with D perhaps matching TRBD2 (6 bases). This CDR3 region has 14 residues. Between the trimmed V and J ends, which lost 2 bases and 9 bases, there was a span of 14 bases. CDR3 bases: TGTGCCAGCAGTTTACTGCGGCCGGAGGGTGAGCAGTTCTTC. It translates to CASSLLRPEGEQFF.

J is TRBJ1-2 and V is TRBV7-8; possibly TRBD1 for D (5 bases). The CDR3 length is 13 residues. The germline V gene encodes CDR1 SGHVS and CDR2 FQNEAQ. Trimming took off 1 base at V and 8 bases at J, with 11 bases between the two ends. The CDR3 loop is CASSLVQGWGYTF. CDR3 DNA sequence: TGTGCCAGCAGCTTAGTTCAGGGATGGGGCTACACCTTC.

This clonotype was seen a single time. The chain uses TRBV2 and TRBJ2-7, with D uncertain. This CDR3 contains 13 residues. Trimming took off 3 bases at V and 1 base at J, with 7 bases between the two ends. The V gene's germline CDR1 is SNHLY and CDR2 FYNNEI. The CDR3 DNA follows: TGTGCCAGCAGTGACGGCCCATCCTACGAGCAGTACTTC. As protein: CASSDGPSYEQYF.

The gene calls are TRBV6-5 and TRBJ1-2; D not resolved. Germline values: CDR1 MNHEY, CDR2 SVGAGI. V shed 6 bases and J shed 8 bases, with 16 bases lying between them. The CDR3 sequence is 13 residues long. The CDR3 DNA follows: TGTGCCAGCAGCCCAAGGGAAACGCGCGGCTACACCTTC. It specifies CASSPRETRGYTF.

The chain uses TRBV28 and TRBJ2-3; D remains ambiguous. V dropped 5 bases and J dropped 8 bases, with 8 bases sitting between them. This CDR3 has 11 amino acids. From germline, CDR1 is MDHEN and CDR2 SYDVKM. The CDR3 region is CASSPRVTQYF. The CDR3 region has the DNA TGTGCCAGCAGTCCACGAGTTACGCAGTATTTT.

The chain carries TRBV20-1 and TRBJ2-7, with TRBD1 as a possible D gene (6 bases). This CDR3 spans 13 amino acids. Germline CDR1 is DFQATT and CDR2 is SNEGSKA (reference sequence). V shed 3 bases and J shed 6 bases, with 15 bases lying between them. This chain's CDR3 is CSASRTGMSEQYF. The CDR3, as DNA: TGCAGTGCTAGTAGAACAGGGATGTCCGAGCAGTACTTC.

This clonotype has just a few counts. The genes are TRBV3-1 and TRBJ2-7; 7 bases are a match to TRBD1. Germline lookup yields CDR1 LGHDT and CDR2 YNNKEL (reference sequence). V gave up 4 bases and J gave up 0 bases; unmatched junction bases: 3. The CDR3 covers 14 residues. CDR3 amino acids: CASSPNRGSYEQYF. The DNA of the CDR3 is TGTGCCAGCAGCCCTAACAGGGGCTCCTACGAGCAGTACTTC.

The chain couples TRBV27 to TRBJ2-5, with D possibly matching TRBD2 (6 bases). The CDR3 covers 17 residues. Trimming took 5 bases from V and 1 from J, leaving 20 bases between them. The V gene's germline CDR1 is MNHEY and CDR2 SMNVEV (reference sequence). The CDR3 DNA reads as TGTGCCAGCAGTCTCCAAGCGGGTCGACCGTCCCAAGAGACCCAGTACTTC. This gives the protein CASSLQAGRPSQETQYF.

The rearrangement links TRBV20-1 to TRBJ2-3; 9 bases align to TRBD2. The CDR3 loop spans 15 amino acids. Looked up from germline, CDR1 is DFQATT and CDR2 is SNEGSKA (reference sequence). The V segment lost 3 bases and the J segment 0 bases; nucleotides outside the gene matches: 4. In nucleotides, the CDR3 is TGCAGTGCTAGGCCGACTAGCGGTAGCACAGATACGCAGTATTTT. This gives the protein CSARPTSGSTDTQYF.

The chain recombines TRBV30 with TRBJ2-2; no reliable D call. This CDR3 region has 13 residues. Trimming cost V 2 bases and J 6 bases, with 10 bases left between them. The germline V gene encodes CDR1 GTSNPN and CDR2 SVGIG (reference sequence). The CDR3 is CAWSSVRSGELFF. DNA of the CDR3: TGTGCCTGGAGTTCTGTAAGGTCCGGGGAGCTGTTTTTT.

The chain employs TRBV29-1 and TRBJ2-1, with TRBD2 matching over 7 bases. The CDR3 extends over 15 amino acids. With 4 bases clipped from V and 0 bases from J, the junction kept 6 bases outside the gene matches. CDR1 is SQVTM, CDR2 ANQGSEA, per germline. DNA of the CDR3: TGCAGCGTTGGATCGGGAGGCAGCTCCTACAATGAGCAGTTCTTC. Translation: CSVGSGGSSYNEQFF.

This chain joins TRBV20-1 and TRBJ2-1, with D maybe TRBD2 (5 bases). The CDR3 length is 14 residues. Trimming removed 6 bases at V and 1 base at J, with 13 bases between. From germline, CDR1 is DFQATT and CDR2 SNEGSKA (reference sequence). The CDR3 here is CSAPPSGSYNEQFF. The CDR3 coding sequence is TGCAGTGCCCCTCCCAGCGGATCCTACAATGAGCAGTTCTTC.

The chain is built from TRBV11-2 and TRBJ2-5, with 9 bases matching TRBD2. Germline assignment: CDR1 SGHAT and CDR2 FQNNGV. The J segment lost 4 bases and the V segment lost 5 bases, leaving 8 bases of the junction unmatched. This CDR3 is built from 15 residues. CDR3 bases: TGTGCCAGCAGCCCAAGCGGGGGGCCTCCAGAGACCCAGTACTTC. Translated, it gives CASSPSGGPPETQYF.

The chain has TRBV28 and TRBJ2-4, with D hard to call. The germline gives CDR1 MDHEN, CDR2 SYDVKM. V was trimmed by 2 bases and J by 0 bases, leaving 11 bases between them. The CDR3 totals 16 residues. CDR3 bases: TGTGCCAGCAGTTTAGATTCCGGTCTAGCCAAAAACATTCAGTACTTC. Its protein product is CASSLDSGLAKNIQYF.

This clonotype was detected only once. In DNA form, the CDR3 reads TGCAGTGCTCTACGGACAGTCCAGCGGGGCTACACCTTC. Translating it yields CSALRTVQRGYTF. The rearrangement joins TRBV20-1 to TRBJ1-2; D might be TRBD1 (6 bases). The germline V and J ends were trimmed by 5 bases and 8 bases, with 18 bases remaining between them. CDR1 DFQATT and CDR2 SNEGSKA come from the germline V gene (reference sequence). This CDR3 comprises 13 residues.

V usage is TRBV7-9 and J usage is TRBJ2-3; D ambiguous. The CDR3 loop spans 12 amino acids. Germline V gene data show CDR1 as SEHNR and CDR2 as FQNEAQ (reference sequence). The ends were cut back, 6 bases at V and 2 bases at J, with 6 bases in the middle. CDR3 in amino acids: CASRGTTDTQYF. The CDR3 DNA sequence: TGTGCCAGCAGGGGAACCACAGATACGCAGTATTTT.

The chain is built from TRBV4-1 and TRBJ1-2; the match to TRBD1 covers 10 bases. The CDR3 runs 18 residues. The J segment lost 4 bases and the V segment lost 2 bases, leaving 13 bases of the junction unmatched. The germline V gene has CDR1 MGHRA and CDR2 YSYEKL. The DNA of the CDR3 is TGCGCCAGCAGCCAACCCCGGGACAGGGGACCCCGGGGCTATGGCTACACCTTC. Protein: CASSQPRDRGPRGYGYTF.

In DNA, the CDR3 is TGTGCCAGCAGTCCTTTACAGGGGGCTCAGGGAAAACTGTTTTTT. Its translation: CASSPLQGAQGKLFF. This chain links TRBV12-3 or TRBV12-4 with TRBJ1-4; TRBD1 matches 9 bases. With 5 bases clipped from V and 10 bases from J, the junction kept 11 bases outside the gene matches. The CDR3 is 15 residues long.

The chain joins TRBV3-1 to TRBJ2-1; TRBD2 aligns across 10 bases. V lost 3 bases, J lost 1 base, and 0 bases stayed unmatched. Germline V lookup: CDR1 LGHDT, CDR2 YNNKEL (reference sequence). The CDR3 is 15 amino acids. CDR3 nucleotides: TGTGCCAGCAGCCATAGCGGGGGGTCCTACAATGAGCAGTTCTTC. Translation: CASSHSGGSYNEQFF.

The V gene is TRBV3-1, the J gene TRBJ2-3, with 9 bases lining up with TRBD2. Unmatched junction bases numbered 7, after V lost 5 bases and J lost 1 base. Germline CDR1 LGHDT, CDR2 YNNKEL (reference sequence). This CDR3 spans 16 amino acids. Here the CDR3 DNA reads TGTGCCAGCAGCAACATAGCGGGAGAACGCACAGATACGCAGTATTTT. It translates to CASSNIAGERTDTQYF.

The chain is built from TRBV5-1 and TRBJ1-5, with a tentative D call TRBD1 (5 bases). The ends were cut back, 5 bases at V and 7 bases at J, with 19 bases in the middle. This CDR3 is 15 amino acids long. Germline loops: CDR1 SGHRS, CDR2 YFSETQ. The CDR3 DNA sequence: TGCGCCAGCAGGCCGGGGGACGGTGCAGGGCAGCCCCAGCATTTT. Encoded protein: CASRPGDGAGQPQHF.